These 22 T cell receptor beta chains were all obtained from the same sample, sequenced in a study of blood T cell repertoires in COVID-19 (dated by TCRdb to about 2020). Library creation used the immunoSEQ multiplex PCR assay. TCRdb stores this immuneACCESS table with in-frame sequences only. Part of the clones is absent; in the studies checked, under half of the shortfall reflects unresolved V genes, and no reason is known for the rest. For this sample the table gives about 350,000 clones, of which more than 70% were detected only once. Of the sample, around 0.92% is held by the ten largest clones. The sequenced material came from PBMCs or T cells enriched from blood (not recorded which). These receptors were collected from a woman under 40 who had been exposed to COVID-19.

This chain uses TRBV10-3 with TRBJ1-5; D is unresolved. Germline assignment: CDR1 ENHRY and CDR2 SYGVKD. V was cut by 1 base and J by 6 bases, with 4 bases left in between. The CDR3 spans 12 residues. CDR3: CAISELSQPQHF. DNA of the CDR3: TGTGCCATCAGTGAGTTGAGTCAGCCCCAGCATTTT.

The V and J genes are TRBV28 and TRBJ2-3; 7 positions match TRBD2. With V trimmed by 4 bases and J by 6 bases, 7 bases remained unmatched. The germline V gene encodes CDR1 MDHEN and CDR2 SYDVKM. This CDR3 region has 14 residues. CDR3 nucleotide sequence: TGTGCCAGCAGTTGGGAGGGAGGCGGGGATACGCAGTATTTT. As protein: CASSWEGGGDTQYF.

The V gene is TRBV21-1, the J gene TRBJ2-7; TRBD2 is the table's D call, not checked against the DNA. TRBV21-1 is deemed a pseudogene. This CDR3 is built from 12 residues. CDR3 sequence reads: CGSRETRNEQYF. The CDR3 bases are TGTGGAAGCAGAGAGACTAGGAACGAGCAGTACTTC.

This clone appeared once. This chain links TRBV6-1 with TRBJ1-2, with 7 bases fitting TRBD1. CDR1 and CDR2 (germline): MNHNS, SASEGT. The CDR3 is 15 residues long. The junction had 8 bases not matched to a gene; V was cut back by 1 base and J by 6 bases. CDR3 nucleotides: TGTGCCAGCAGTGAAGTGCCCTGGACAGGCGATGGCTACACCTTC. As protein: CASSEVPWTGDGYTF.

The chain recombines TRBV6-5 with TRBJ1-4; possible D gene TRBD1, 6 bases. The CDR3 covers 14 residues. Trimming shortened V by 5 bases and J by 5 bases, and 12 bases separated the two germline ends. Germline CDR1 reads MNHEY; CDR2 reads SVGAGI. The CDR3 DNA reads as TGTGCCAGCAGTCGAAATACAGGGAATGAAAAACTGTTTTTT. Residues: CASSRNTGNEKLFF.

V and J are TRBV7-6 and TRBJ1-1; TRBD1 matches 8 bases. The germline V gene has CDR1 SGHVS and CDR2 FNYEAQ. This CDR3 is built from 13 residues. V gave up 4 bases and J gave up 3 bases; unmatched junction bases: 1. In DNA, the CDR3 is TGTGCCAGCAGCTCACAGGGGGACACTGAAGCTTTCTTT. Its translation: CASSSQGDTEAFF.

CDR3 sequence (DNA): TGTGCCAGCAGTGAATACACTAGTCCCGGCAATGAGCAGTTCTTC. Translated: CASSEYTSPGNEQFF. V is TRBV11-1 and J is TRBJ2-1; a possible D gene is TRBD2 (5 bases). Germline V lookup: CDR1 SGHAT, CDR2 FQDESV (reference sequence). V was pared by 6 bases and J by 6 bases, with 18 bases between. The CDR3 is made up of 15 amino acids.

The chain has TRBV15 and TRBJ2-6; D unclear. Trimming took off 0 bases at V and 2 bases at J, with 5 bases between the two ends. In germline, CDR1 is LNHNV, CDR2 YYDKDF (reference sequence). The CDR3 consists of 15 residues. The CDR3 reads CATSREAAGANVLTF. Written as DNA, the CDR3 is TGTGCCACCAGCAGAGAGGCGGCTGGGGCCAACGTCCTGACTTTC.

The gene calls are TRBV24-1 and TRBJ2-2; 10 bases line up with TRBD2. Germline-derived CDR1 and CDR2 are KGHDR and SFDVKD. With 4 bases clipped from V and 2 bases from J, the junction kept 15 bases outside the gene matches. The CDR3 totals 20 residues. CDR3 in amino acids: CATSDLWDLAGGSNTGELFF. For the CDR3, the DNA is TGTGCCACCAGTGACCTATGGGACTTAGCGGGAGGTTCAAACACCGGGGAGCTGTTTTTT.

CDR3 in DNA: TGTGCCAGCGGACTAGCGGGAGGAGAGACCCAGTACTTC. The encoded protein is CASGLAGGETQYF. This rearrangement joins TRBV27 to TRBJ2-5; 14 positions agree with TRBD2. Germline V gives CDR1 MNHEY, CDR2 SMNVEV (reference sequence). The CDR3 runs 13 residues. Trimming cost V 8 bases and J 4 bases; bases outside gene matches: 0.

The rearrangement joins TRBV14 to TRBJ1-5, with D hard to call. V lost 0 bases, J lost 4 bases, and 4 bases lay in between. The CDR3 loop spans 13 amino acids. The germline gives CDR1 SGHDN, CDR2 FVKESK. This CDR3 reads CASSQDGNQPQHF. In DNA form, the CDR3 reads TGTGCCAGCAGCCAAGACGGTAATCAGCCCCAGCATTTT.

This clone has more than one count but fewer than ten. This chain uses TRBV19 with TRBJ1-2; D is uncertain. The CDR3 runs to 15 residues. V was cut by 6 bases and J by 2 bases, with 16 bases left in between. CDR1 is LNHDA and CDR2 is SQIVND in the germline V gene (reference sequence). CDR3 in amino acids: CASSLGQIGNYGYTF. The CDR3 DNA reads TGTGCCAGTAGCCTTGGGCAGATCGGAAACTATGGCTACACCTTC.

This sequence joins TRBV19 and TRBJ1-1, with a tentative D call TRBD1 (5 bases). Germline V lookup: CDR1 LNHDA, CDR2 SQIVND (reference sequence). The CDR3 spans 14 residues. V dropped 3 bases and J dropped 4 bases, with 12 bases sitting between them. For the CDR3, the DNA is TGTGCCAGTAGTATCCGGGGGTCCGCCACTGAAGCTTTCTTT. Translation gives CASSIRGSATEAFF.

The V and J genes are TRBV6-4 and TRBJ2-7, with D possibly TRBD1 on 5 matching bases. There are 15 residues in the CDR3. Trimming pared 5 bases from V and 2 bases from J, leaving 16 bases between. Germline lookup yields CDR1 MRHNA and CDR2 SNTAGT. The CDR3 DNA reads TGTGCCAGCAGTAGGATGGGGCCAGAGACCTACGAGCAGTACTTC. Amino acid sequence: CASSRMGPETYEQYF.

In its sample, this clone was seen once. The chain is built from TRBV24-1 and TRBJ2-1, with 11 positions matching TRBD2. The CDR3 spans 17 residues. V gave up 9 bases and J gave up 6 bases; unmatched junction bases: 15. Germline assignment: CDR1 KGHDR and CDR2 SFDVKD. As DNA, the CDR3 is TGTGCCACCGCGGGGGGTAGCGGGAGGGCAAGGAGCAATGAGCAGTTCTTC. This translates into CATAGGSGRARSNEQFF.

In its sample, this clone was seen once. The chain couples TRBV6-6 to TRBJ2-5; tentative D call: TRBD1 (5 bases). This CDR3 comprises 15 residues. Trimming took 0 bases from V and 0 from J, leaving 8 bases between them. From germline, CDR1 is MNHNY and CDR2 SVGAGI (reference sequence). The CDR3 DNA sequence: TGTGCCAGCAGTTACTCTGGCAGGGACCAAGAGACCCAGTACTTC. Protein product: CASSYSGRDQETQYF.

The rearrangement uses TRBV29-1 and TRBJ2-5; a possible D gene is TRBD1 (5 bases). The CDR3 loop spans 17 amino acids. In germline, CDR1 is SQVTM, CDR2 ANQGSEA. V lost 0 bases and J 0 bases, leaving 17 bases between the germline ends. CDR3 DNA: TGCAGCGTTGAAGACCCACAGGTCCCCCAGTACCAAGAGACCCAGTACTTC. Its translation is CSVEDPQVPQYQETQYF.

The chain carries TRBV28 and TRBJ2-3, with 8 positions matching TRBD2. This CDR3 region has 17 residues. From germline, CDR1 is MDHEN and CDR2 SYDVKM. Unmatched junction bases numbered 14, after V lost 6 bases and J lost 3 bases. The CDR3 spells CASSSDRGRQGTDTQYF. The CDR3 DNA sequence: TGTGCCAGCAGCTCGGACCGCGGGAGGCAGGGGACAGATACGCAGTATTTT.

Here the CDR3 reads CSVEVGVYEQYF. The CDR3 DNA follows: TGCAGCGTTGAAGTGGGAGTCTACGAGCAGTACTTC. The V and J genes are TRBV29-1 and TRBJ2-7; possible D gene TRBD2, 5 bases. V was pared by 1 base and J by 3 bases, with 7 bases between. Germline V gene sequence: CDR1 SQVTM, CDR2 ANQGSEA. The CDR3 extends over 12 amino acids.

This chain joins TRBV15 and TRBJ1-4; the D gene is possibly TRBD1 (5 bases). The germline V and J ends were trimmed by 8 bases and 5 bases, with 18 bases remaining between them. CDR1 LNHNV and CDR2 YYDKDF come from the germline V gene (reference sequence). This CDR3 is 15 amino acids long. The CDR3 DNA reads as TGTGCCACCTCCCCCAGTTGGGGGGGAAATGAAAAACTGTTTTTT. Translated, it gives CATSPSWGGNEKLFF.

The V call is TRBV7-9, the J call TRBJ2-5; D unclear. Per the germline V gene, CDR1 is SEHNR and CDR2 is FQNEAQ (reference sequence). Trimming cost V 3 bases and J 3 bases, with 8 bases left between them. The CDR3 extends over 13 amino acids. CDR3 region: CASSLSVEETQYF. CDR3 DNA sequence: TGTGCCAGCAGCTTGAGCGTGGAAGAGACCCAGTACTTC.

CDR3 sequence: CASSVGSGYSGNTEAFF. CDR3 bases: TGTGCCAGCAGCGTAGGTTCTGGGTACTCGGGGAACACTGAAGCTTTCTTT. V and J are TRBV9 and TRBJ1-1, with unresolved D. This CDR3 comprises 17 residues. Trimming stripped 0 bases from V and 1 base from J, with 16 bases between. The germline CDR1 and CDR2 sequences are SGDLS and YYNGEE.